This T cell receptor (beta chain) emerged from a study of cytomegalovirus exposure and HLA in healthy donors. About the research overall: There were 85 million or so unique TCRs (from HLA-typed donors) in an early data release. Study results and limitations: Rarity characterized most TCR sequences, yet some public TCRs appeared in many donors.

The PCR used 60 Vbeta and 13 Jbeta primers. Some clones are missing from TCRdb's copy, which holds only in-frame ones; the method was immunoSEQ multiplex PCR. The sample records some 140,000 clones, over 70% being singletons. Concerning this clone itself: Its matching antigen is unknown.

The V end was cut by 0 bases, the J end by 0 bases, with 10 bases between. Germline-derived CDR1 and CDR2 are ENHRY and SYGVKD. This CDR3 spans 16 amino acids. The V and J genes are TRBV10-3 and TRBJ2-3, with D possibly TRBD1 on 6 matching bases. This clonotype originated in a man aged 25-45 years in good health and CMV-seronegative. Material for sequencing was PBMCs. CDR3 nucleotide sequence: TGTGCCATCAGTGAGTCTGGAGGACAGAGCACAGATACGCAGTATTTT. The encoded protein is CAISESGGQSTDTQYF.